The clone carrying this T cell receptor beta chain was detected only a few times. Its antigen is unknown. At one end the junction does not follow the germline gene, possibly because of a read error. This record comes from a study of vaccination and CD4 T cells after COVID-19. Across the study: Overlapping peptides covering the spike proteins of SARS-CoV-2, HCoV-NL63, HCoV-OC43 and HCoV-229E were added to stimulate cells.

Treatment in this sample: approximately nine-day PBMC culture with coronavirus spike peptide pools or control peptides (ViraFEST assay). Using peptide pools, antigen-specific T cells were expanded in ViraFEST before TCRs were sequenced. Each well received about 2.2 million PBMCs, cultured with roughly 9.4 IU/ml IL-2 and 8 to 10 ug/ml peptide pools. The CDR3 has 13 residues. Per germline, CDR1 SSHAT and CDR2 FNYEAQ (reference sequence). Sequencing of cultured CD4+ T cell DNA used the Oncomine TCR Beta short-read assay. MiXCR, run by TCRdb on the PCR reads, gives a single entry per CDR3 protein. The table shows about 10,000 distinct CDR3 sequences, with more than 25% occurring only once.

This sample comprised CD4+ T cells from blood, cultured in vitro, obtained after SARS-CoV-2 vaccination. This receptor was identified in a human donor who had recovered from COVID-19. The chain has TRBV7-7 and TRBJ2-5; 8 nucleotides align to TRBD1. The CDR3 DNA is TGTGCTAGCAGCTCGGACAGGGCGGAGACCCAGTACTTC. Encoded protein: CASSSDRAETQYF. Full variable domain (rest looked up from reference TRBV7-7 and TRBJ2-5): GAGVSQSPRYKVTKRGQDVTLRCDPISSHATLYWYQQALGQGPEFLTYFNYEAQPDKSGLPSDRFSAERPEGSISTLTIQRTEQRDSAMYRCASSSDRAETQYFGPGTRLLVL.